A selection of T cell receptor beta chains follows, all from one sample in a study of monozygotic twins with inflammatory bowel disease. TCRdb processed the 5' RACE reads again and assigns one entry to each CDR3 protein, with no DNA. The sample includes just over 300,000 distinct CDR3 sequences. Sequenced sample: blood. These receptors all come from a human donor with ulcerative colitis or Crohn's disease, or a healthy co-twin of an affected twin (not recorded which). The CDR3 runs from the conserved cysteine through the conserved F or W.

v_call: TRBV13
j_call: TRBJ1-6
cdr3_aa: CASSPRTGGHSPLHF

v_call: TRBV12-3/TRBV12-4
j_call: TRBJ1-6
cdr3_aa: CASTQGRGDNSPLHF

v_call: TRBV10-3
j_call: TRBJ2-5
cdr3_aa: CAISRTSGSPGETQYF

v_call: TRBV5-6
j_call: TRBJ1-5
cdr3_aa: CASSWGKGRRSNQPQHF

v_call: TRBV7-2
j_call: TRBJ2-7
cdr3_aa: CASSLVPSVNYEQYF

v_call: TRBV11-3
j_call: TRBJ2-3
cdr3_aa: CASSPGTSGTTDTQYF

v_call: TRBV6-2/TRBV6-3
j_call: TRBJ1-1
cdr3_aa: CASSYSRGAPRTEAFF

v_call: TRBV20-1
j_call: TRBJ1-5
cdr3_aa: CSASPDSSNQPQHF

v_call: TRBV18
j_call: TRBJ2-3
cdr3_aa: CASSPLMDTQYF

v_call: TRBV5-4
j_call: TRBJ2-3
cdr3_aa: CASSLGGARTDTQYF